A single T cell receptor beta chain is shown here with its context. This CDR3 region has 16 residues. The V segment lost 8 bases and the J segment 4 bases; nucleotides outside the gene matches: 16. Germline loops: CDR1 SNHLY, CDR2 FYNNEI. The data stem from a study of chemoradiotherapy in HPV16-positive cancers. Overall study: Functional T-cell assays on a couple of HPV16-positive patients' cells defined candidate HPV-specific clones and common TCR motifs.

Profiling relied on immunoSEQ multiplex PCR, and the TCRdb table lists in-frame clones only, not all of them. Seen here are some 8,100 clones, just over 70% observed once, and the top ten hold about 20%. This clonotype was obtained from a human donor with HPV-associated anogenital cancer. The sample was gathered from a patient who underwent chemoradiotherapy. The chain has TRBV2 and TRBJ2-5; 7 nucleotides align to TRBD1. CDR3 sequence (DNA): TGTGCCAGCCTAGGACAGGCCAACTCGCCAGCAGAGACCCAGTACTTC. It codes for CASLGQANSPAETQYF.